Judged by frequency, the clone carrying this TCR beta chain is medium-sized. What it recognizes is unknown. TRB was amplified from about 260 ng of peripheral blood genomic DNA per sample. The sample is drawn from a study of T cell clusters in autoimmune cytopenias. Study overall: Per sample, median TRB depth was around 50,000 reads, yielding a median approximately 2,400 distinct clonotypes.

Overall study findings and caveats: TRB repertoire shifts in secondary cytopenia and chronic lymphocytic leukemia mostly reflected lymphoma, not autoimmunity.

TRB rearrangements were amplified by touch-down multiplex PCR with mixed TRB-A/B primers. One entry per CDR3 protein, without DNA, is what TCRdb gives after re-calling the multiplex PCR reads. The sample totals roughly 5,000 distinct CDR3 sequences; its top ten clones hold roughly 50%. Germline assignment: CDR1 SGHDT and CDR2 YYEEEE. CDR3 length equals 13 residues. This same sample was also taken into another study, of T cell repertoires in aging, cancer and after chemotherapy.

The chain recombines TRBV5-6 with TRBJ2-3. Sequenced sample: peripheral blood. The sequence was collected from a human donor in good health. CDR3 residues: CASSLGGKNTQYF.